Following are 9 T cell receptor beta chains from one sample sequenced in a study of cytomegalovirus exposure and HLA in healthy donors. The PCR made use of 60 Vbeta and 13 Jbeta primers. Data came from immunoSEQ multiplex PCR; TCRdb stores just in-frame clones and leaves some out. Among fewer than 200,000 clones listed, roughly 84% were seen once. Material for sequencing was PBMCs. These TCRs come from a male donor in good health and CMV-seronegative.

V usage is TRBV2 and J usage is TRBJ1-6; 8 nucleotides line up with TRBD1. The CDR3 is 14 amino acids. V was pared by 7 bases and J by 7 bases, with 6 bases of the junction left unmatched. CDR1 and CDR2 from the germline V gene are SNHLY and FYNNEI. The CDR3, as DNA: TGTGCCAGCACCAGGACAGGGTTGAATTCACCCCTCCACTTT. Its protein is CASTRTGLNSPLHF. Based on the CDR3 plus reference TRBV2 and TRBJ1-6, the full variable domain is EPEVTQTPSHQVTQMGQEVILRCVPISNHLYFYWYRQILGQKVEFLVSFYNNEISEKSEIFDDQFSVERPDGSNFTLKIRSTKLEDSAMYFCASTRTGLNSPLHFGNGTRLTVT.

This clone was seen a few times. The V and J genes are TRBV4-3 and TRBJ2-1, with 7 bases identical to TRBD2. The germline gives CDR1 LGHNA, CDR2 YSLEER. This CDR3 is built from 16 residues. V shed 4 bases, J shed 3 bases, and the junction held 9 bases outside the gene matches. CDR3 amino acids: CASSPTGGVGYNEQFF. CDR3 DNA sequence: TGCGCCAGCAGCCCCACGGGGGGAGTAGGCTACAATGAGCAGTTCTTC.

The J gene is TRBJ2-1, the V gene TRBV6-5; maybe TRBD2 (5 bases). V lost 6 bases and J lost 5, with 14 bases in between. The CDR3 is made up of 14 amino acids. Germline lookup yields CDR1 MNHEY and CDR2 SVGAGI. This CDR3 reads CASSKTGKDNEQFF. The DNA of the CDR3 is TGTGCCAGCAGCAAAACCGGGAAGGACAATGAGCAGTTCTTC.

This chain joins TRBV11-3 and TRBJ2-1; 7 bases match TRBD2. Germline V gene lookup returns CDR1 SGHNT and CDR2 YENEEA. V lost 5 bases and J lost 0; bases outside the gene matches: 10. The CDR3 totals 17 residues. Written as DNA, the CDR3 is TGTGCCAGCAGCCCTTTTGTGGGCGGGAGCTCCTACAATGAGCAGTTCTTC. Its protein product is CASSPFVGGSSYNEQFF.

The chain has TRBV18 and TRBJ1-2; perhaps TRBD1 as D (6 bases). V shed 0 bases and J shed 5 bases, with 13 bases lying between them. The germline gives CDR1 KGHSH, CDR2 LQKENI. The CDR3 totals 15 residues. The CDR3 bases are TGTGCCAGCTCACCACCGGCGCAGGGGCGGTATGGCTACACCTTC. It yields the protein CASSPPAQGRYGYTF. The complete variable domain, with remaining parts taken from reference TRBV18 and TRBJ1-2, reads NAGVMQNPRHLVRRRGQEARLRCSPMKGHSHVYWYRQLPEEGLKFMVYLQKENIIDESGMPKERFSAEFPKEGPSILRIQQVVRGDSAAYFCASSPPAQGRYGYTFGSGTRLTVV.

The gene calls are TRBV7-6 and TRBJ2-2, with a tentative D call TRBD2 (5 bases). Germline V gives CDR1 SGHVS, CDR2 FNYEAQ. The V end was cut by 6 bases, the J end by 3 bases, with 14 bases between. The CDR3 sequence is 15 residues long. The CDR3 is CASRTTGLDTGELFF. The CDR3 DNA is TGTGCCAGCAGGACAACGGGGTTGGACACCGGGGAGCTGTTTTTT.

This clone occurred a few times. The chain combines TRBV5-8 with TRBJ2-4; the match to TRBD2 covers 15 bases. Trimming took 0 bases from V and 7 from J; bases not matched to a gene: 5. CDR1 and CDR2 from the germline V gene are SGHTS and YDEGEE. The CDR3 extends over 17 amino acids. The CDR3 protein is CASSLGTSGRGLNIQYF. CDR3 sequence (DNA): TGTGCCAGCAGCTTGGGGACTAGCGGGAGGGGGCTGAACATTCAGTACTTC.

This clone was counted between two and nine times. V usage is TRBV7-8 and J usage is TRBJ1-5; TRBD1 matches 7 bases. Germline V gives CDR1 SGHVS, CDR2 FQNEAQ. The CDR3 contains 13 residues. After removal of 5 bases from V and 7 bases from J, the junction contained 5 bases not matched to a gene. DNA for the CDR3: TGTGCCAGCAGCCTAAACAGGGGCCAGCCCCAGCATTTT. Protein sequence: CASSLNRGQPQHF.

The J gene is TRBJ1-5, the V gene TRBV10-3; D is possibly TRBD1 (6 bases). Germline V gives CDR1 ENHRY, CDR2 SYGVKD. This CDR3 contains 16 residues. V was trimmed by 2 bases and J by 6 bases, leaving 17 bases between them. CDR3 bases: TGTGCCATCAGTGAGGGGACAAACGCCCGGGCTCAGCCCCAGCATTTT. Protein product: CAISEGTNARAQPQHF.